The T cell receptor beta chain described here comes from a study of beta chain features in type 1 diabetes. Expressed TCRB transcripts got sequenced, as all isolated RNA was reverse transcribed. Here immunoSEQ multiplex PCR was the method, and the copy in TCRdb shows in-frame clones only, minus some. The table records 160,000 or so clones, approximately 9% of them present only once. A few counts support this clone. Antigen: not known. The junction does not match germline at one end; this may be a read error. One heparinised draw, averaging around 0.12 L, was taken per donor. Post-sort purity exceeded 98% for all sorted populations. The length of the CDR3 is 16 residues. Study observations and caveats: Diminished insertions and augmented deletions at VDJ junctions characterized type 1 diabetes patients. Shorter TCRB CDR3s, moderately but significantly so, were found in Type 1 diabetes patients in all four CD4+ subsets. In cDNA sequencing, cells with high TCR expression could be over-represented.

Source material: central memory CD4+ T cells from blood. The chain recombines TRBV23-1 with TRBJ1-5; TRBD1 is a possible D gene (5 bases). TRBV23-1 is reported as an ORF; its role is uncertain. The receptor was derived from a woman aged 18-29 years with type 1 diabetes. Written as DNA, the CDR3 is TGCGCCAGCAGTCAACCAAGGAGGGGTAGCGATCAGCCCCAGCATTTT. Its protein product is CASSQPRRGSDQPQHF.